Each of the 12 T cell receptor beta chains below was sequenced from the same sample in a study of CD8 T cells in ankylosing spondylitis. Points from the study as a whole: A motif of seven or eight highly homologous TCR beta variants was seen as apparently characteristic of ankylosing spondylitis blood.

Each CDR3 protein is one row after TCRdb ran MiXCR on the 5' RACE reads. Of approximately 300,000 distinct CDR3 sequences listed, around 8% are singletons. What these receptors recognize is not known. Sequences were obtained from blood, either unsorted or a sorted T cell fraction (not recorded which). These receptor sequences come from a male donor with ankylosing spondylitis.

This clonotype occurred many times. The CDR3 loop reads CASSDNVGANYGYTF. Written as DNA, the CDR3 is TGTGCCAGCAGTGACAATGTAGGGGCCAACTATGGCTACACCTTC. The V call is TRBV12-3 or TRBV12-4, the J call TRBJ1-2, with D maybe TRBD1 (5 bases). This CDR3 has 15 residues. The V and J ends lost 5 bases and 2 bases respectively, with 15 bases between them.

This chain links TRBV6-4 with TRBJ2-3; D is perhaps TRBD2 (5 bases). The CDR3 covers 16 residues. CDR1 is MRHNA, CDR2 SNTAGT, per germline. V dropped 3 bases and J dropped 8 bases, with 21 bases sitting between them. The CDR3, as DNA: TGTGCCAGCAGTGAATTGGGAGATGGGCGGAGCGGTACGCAGTATTTT. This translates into CASSELGDGRSGTQYF.

CDR3 residues: CATSRDSSGRVLFF. The CDR3 DNA reads TGTGCCACCAGCAGAGATTCGAGCGGGAGAGTTCTGTTCTTC. The chain employs TRBV15 and TRBJ2-1, with TRBD2 identical over 8 bases. Trimming removed 0 bases from V and 15 bases from J; junction bases left unmatched: 10. Germline CDR1 and CDR2: LNHNV and YYDKDF (reference sequence). This CDR3 comprises 14 residues.

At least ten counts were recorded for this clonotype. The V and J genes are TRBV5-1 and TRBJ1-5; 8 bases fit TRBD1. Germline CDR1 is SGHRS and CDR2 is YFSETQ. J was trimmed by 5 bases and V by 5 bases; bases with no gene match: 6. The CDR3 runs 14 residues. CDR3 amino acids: CASSTGQGDQPQHF. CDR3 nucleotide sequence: TGCGCCAGCAGTACTGGACAGGGTGATCAGCCCCAGCATTTT.

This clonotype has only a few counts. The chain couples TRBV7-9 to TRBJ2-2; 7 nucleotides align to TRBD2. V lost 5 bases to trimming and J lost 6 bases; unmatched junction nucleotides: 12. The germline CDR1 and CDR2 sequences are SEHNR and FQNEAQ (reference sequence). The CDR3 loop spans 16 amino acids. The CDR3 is CASSQKWRESPGELFF. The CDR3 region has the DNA TGTGCCAGCAGCCAAAAGTGGCGGGAGTCCCCCGGGGAGCTGTTTTTT.

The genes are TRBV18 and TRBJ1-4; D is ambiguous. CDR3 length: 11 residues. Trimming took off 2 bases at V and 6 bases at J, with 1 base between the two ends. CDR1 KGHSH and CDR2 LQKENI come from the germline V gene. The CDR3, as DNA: TGTGCCAGCTCACCAGATGAAAAACTGTTTTTT. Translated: CASSPDEKLFF. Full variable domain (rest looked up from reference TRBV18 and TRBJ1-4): NAGVMQNPRHLVRRRGQEARLRCSPMKGHSHVYWYRQLPEEGLKFMVYLQKENIIDESGMPKERFSAEFPKEGPSILRIQQVVRGDSAAYFCASSPDEKLFFGSGTQLSVL.

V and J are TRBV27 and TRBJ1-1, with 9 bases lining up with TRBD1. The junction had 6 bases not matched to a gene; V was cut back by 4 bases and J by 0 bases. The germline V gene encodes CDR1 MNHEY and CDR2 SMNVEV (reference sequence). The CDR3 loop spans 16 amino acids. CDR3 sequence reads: CASSYGTGNLNTEAFF. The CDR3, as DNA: TGTGCCAGCAGTTACGGGACAGGGAATTTGAACACTGAAGCTTTCTTT.

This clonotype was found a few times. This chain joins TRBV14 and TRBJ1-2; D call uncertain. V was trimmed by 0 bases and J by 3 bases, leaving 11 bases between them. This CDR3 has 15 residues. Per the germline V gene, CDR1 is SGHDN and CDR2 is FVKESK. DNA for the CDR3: TGTGCCAGCAGCCAAGAGTTAAGGCGGGACTATGGCTACACCTTC. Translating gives CASSQELRRDYGYTF. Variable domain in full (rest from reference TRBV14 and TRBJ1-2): EAGVTQFPSHSVIEKGQTVTLRCDPISGHDNLYWYRRVMGKEIKFLLHFVKESKQDESGMPNNRFLAERTGGTYSTLKVQPAELEDSGVYFCASSQELRRDYGYTFGSGTRLTVV.

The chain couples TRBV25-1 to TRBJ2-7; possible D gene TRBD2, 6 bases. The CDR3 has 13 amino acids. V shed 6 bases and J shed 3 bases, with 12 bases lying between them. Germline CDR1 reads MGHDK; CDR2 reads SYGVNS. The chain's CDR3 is CASREAGRYEQYF. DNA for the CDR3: TGTGCCAGCAGGGAAGCGGGCCGCTACGAGCAGTACTTC.

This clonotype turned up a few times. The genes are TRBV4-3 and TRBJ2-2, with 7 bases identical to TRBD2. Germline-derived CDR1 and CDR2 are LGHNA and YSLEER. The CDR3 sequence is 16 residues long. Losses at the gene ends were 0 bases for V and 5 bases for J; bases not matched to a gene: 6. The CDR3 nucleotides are TGCGCCAGCAGCCAAGATATGGGAGGGGATACCGGGGAGCTGTTTTTT. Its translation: CASSQDMGGDTGELFF.

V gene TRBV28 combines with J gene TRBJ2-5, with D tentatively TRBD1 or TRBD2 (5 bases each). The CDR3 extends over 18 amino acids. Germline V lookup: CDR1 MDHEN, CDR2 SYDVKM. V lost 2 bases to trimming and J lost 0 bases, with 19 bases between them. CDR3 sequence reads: CASSLGAQRGPYQETQYF. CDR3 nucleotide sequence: TGTGCCAGCAGTTTAGGGGCCCAGAGGGGCCCGTACCAAGAGACCCAGTACTTC. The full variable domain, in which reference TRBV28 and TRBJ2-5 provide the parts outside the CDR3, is DVKVTQSSRYLVKRTGEKVFLECVQDMDHENMFWYRQDPGLGLRLIYFSYDVKMKEKGDIPEGYSVSREKKERFSLILESASTNQTSMYLCASSLGAQRGPYQETQYFGPGTRLLVL.

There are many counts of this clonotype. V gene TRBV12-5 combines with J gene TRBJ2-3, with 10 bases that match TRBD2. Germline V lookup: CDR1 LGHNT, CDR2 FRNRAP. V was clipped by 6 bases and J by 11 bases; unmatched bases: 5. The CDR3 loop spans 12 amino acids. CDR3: CASGRGLARQYF. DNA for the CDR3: TGTGCTAGTGGCCGGGGACTAGCGAGGCAGTATTTT.